The clone carrying this TCR beta chain was counted at least ten times. What it recognizes is unknown. Per germline, CDR1 SGHVS and CDR2 FNYEAQ. V dropped 2 bases and J dropped 4; count of bases not matched to a gene: 7. The CDR3 totals 15 residues. Researchers amplified the TCR beta CDR3 regions from RNA transcripts. Initially, a first-round RT-PCR of the TCR CDR3 employed the HTBI primer set. MiXCR, applied by TCRdb to the multiplex PCR reads, yields one record per CDR3 protein. The top ten clones hold around 17% of a sample with more than 550,000 distinct CDR3 sequences, roughly a sixth of them seen once. The entry originates in a study of T cells in Graves' hyperthyroidism and ophthalmopathy. Study-level findings and limits: From stable hyperthyroidism, ophthalmopathy was separated by a 13 V-J model. With a median lead of around 6.7 months before onset, the model predicted ophthalmopathy.

The specimen was blood. The chain joins TRBV7-6 to TRBJ1-2, with 7 bases fitting TRBD1. This TCR derives from a woman between 50 and 59 years old with Graves' hyperthyroidism that later progressed to Graves' ophthalmopathy. This CDR3 reads CASSLKRGQFYGYTF. The DNA of the CDR3 is TGTGCCAGCAGCTTAAAACGGGGACAGTTCTATGGCTACACCTTC.